The 24 T cell receptor beta chains in this list originate from one sample, sequenced in a study of radiotherapy plus CTLA-4 blockade in lung cancer. Data came from immunoSEQ multiplex PCR; TCRdb stores just in-frame clones and leaves some out. Among some 90,000 clones, roughly 86% were seen once, and the ten largest hold 2% to 2.5%. The sequencing here drew on peripheral blood, taken from a patient treated with radiotherapy plus ipilimumab. Receptors originate from a human donor with non-small cell lung cancer who had a partial response to radiotherapy plus ipilimumab.

The V call is TRBV6-5, the J call TRBJ1-4, with D perhaps matching TRBD1 (5 bases). This CDR3 comprises 15 residues. V was clipped by 7 bases and J by 4 bases, with 16 bases between them. Germline-derived CDR1 and CDR2 are MNHEY and SVGAGI. CDR3 in DNA: TGTGCCAGCACCCTCGCGTGGGGGGATAATGAAAAACTGTTTTTT. This gives the protein CASTLAWGDNEKLFF.

The chain uses TRBV6-4 and TRBJ1-2; D perhaps matches TRBD1 (5 bases). Germline assignment: CDR1 MRHNA and CDR2 SNTAGT. CDR3 size: 14 residues. V gave up 7 bases and J gave up 2 bases, with 14 bases separating them. The CDR3 spells CASTPGAGNYGYTF. CDR3 DNA sequence: TGTGCCAGCACTCCTGGGGCCGGCAACTATGGCTACACCTTC.

This chain uses TRBV28 with TRBJ1-5; 9 bases map to TRBD1. With 7 bases clipped from V and 0 bases from J, the junction kept 16 bases outside the gene matches. Germline V CDR1 and CDR2: MDHEN, SYDVKM. CDR3 size: 19 residues. The CDR3 protein is CASTLGGQGSFYSNQPQHF. Written as DNA, the CDR3 is TGTGCCAGCACCTTAGGGGGACAGGGATCCTTCTATAGCAATCAGCCCCAGCATTTT.

CDR3 sequence: CASSARDRADEKLFF. The CDR3 DNA reads TGTGCCAGCAGCGCCCGGGACAGGGCGGATGAAAAACTGTTTTTT. The chain employs TRBV9 and TRBJ1-4, with 9 bases that match TRBD1. Germline V lookup: CDR1 SGDLS, CDR2 YYNGEE. The CDR3 runs to 15 residues. The junction had 6 bases not matched to a gene; V was cut back by 3 bases and J by 6 bases.

The rearrangement joins TRBV15 to TRBJ1-1, with D possibly TRBD1 on 5 matching bases. The CDR3 consists of 13 residues. CDR1 and CDR2 from the germline V gene are LNHNV and YYDKDF (reference sequence). V was clipped by 5 bases and J by 6 bases, with 13 bases between them. As DNA, the CDR3 is TGTGCCACCAGCTCCCCAGGAGGGGCTGAAGCTTTCTTT. This gives the protein CATSSPGGAEAFF.

The V and J genes are TRBV6-1 and TRBJ1-2, with D perhaps TRBD1 (5 bases). In germline, CDR1 is MNHNS, CDR2 SASEGT. V shed 3 bases and J shed 8 bases, with 16 bases lying between them. The CDR3 length is 14 residues. The CDR3 loop reads CASSETSGTQGYTF. CDR3 DNA sequence: TGTGCCAGCAGTGAGACATCCGGGACTCAAGGCTACACCTTC.

This CDR3 is CASSLMTSLSYNEQFF. The CDR3 DNA reads as TGTGCCAGCAGCTTGATGACTAGCTTGTCGTACAATGAGCAGTTCTTC. This chain joins TRBV7-2 and TRBJ2-1; 7 bases line up with TRBD2. Germline V gene sequence: CDR1 SGHTA, CDR2 FQGNSA. The V and J ends lost 3 bases and 4 bases, in that order; junction bases with no gene match: 9. The CDR3 covers 16 residues. The whole variable domain, remainder taken from reference TRBV7-2 and TRBJ2-1, is GAGVSQSPSNKVTEKGKDVELRCDPISGHTALYWYRQSLGQGLEFLIYFQGNSAPDKSGLPSDRFSAERTGGSVSTLTIQRTQQEDSAVYLCASSLMTSLSYNEQFFGPGTRLTVL.

This clone showed up just a few times. The chain couples TRBV28 to TRBJ1-2, with 7 bases lining up with TRBD1. CDR3 length: 14 amino acids. Germline loops: CDR1 MDHEN, CDR2 SYDVKM. Unmatched junction bases numbered 3, after V lost 5 bases and J lost 0 bases. Here the CDR3 reads CASSPGTANYGYTF. Written as DNA, the CDR3 is TGTGCCAGCAGTCCCGGGACAGCTAACTATGGCTACACCTTC.

The chain uses TRBV5-1 and TRBJ1-4, with TRBD1 matching 7 bases. The germline V gene has CDR1 SGHRS and CDR2 YFSETQ. With V trimmed by 2 bases and J by 5 bases, 12 bases remained unmatched. This CDR3 contains 17 residues. The CDR3 nucleotides read TGCGCCAGCAGCTTTGGGGACAGTCTACGGCCGAATGAAAAACTGTTTTTT. This codes for CASSFGDSLRPNEKLFF.

V and J are TRBV6-5 and TRBJ1-2, with 7 bases lining up with TRBD1. V shed 10 bases and J 5 bases; nucleotides not matched to a gene: 13. Per the germline V gene, CDR1 is MNHEY and CDR2 is SVGAGI. CDR3 length: 14 residues. Here the CDR3 reads CAIPPRQGGYGYTF. As DNA, the CDR3 is TGTGCCATCCCCCCCCGCCAGGGGGGTTATGGCTACACCTTC.

As to this clone: Other DNA sequences from this sample encode an identical CDR3 as well. The chain joins TRBV9 to TRBJ1-2; the match to TRBD1 covers 7 bases. Germline-derived CDR1 and CDR2 are SGDLS and YYNGEE. After removal of 0 bases from V and 4 bases from J, the junction contained 3 bases not matched to a gene. The CDR3 has 14 amino acids. The CDR3 DNA reads TGTGCCAGCAGCGTAGGACAGGGCCCCTATGGCTACACCTTC. It codes for CASSVGQGPYGYTF.

The CDR3 nucleotides read TGTGCCAGCAGCTCGTGGGGAGGATACGAGCAGTACTTC. It codes for CASSSWGGYEQYF. V gene TRBV13 combines with J gene TRBJ2-7, with a tentative D call TRBD2 (6 bases). Deletions cut 4 bases from V and 4 bases from J, with 11 bases between. The length of the CDR3 is 13 residues. The germline V gene has CDR1 PRHDT and CDR2 FYEKMQ (reference sequence). The whole variable domain, remainder taken from reference TRBV13 and TRBJ2-7, is AAGVIQSPRHLIKEKRETATLKCYPIPRHDTVYWYQQGPGQDPQFLISFYEKMQSDKGSIPDRFSAQQFSDYHSELNMSSLELGDSALYFCASSSWGGYEQYFGPGTRLTVT.

This clone showed up just a few times. The V call is TRBV4-1, the J call TRBJ2-1; no firm D call. Germline V gene lookup returns CDR1 MGHRA and CDR2 YSYEKL. This CDR3 comprises 16 residues. Trimming removed 4 bases from V and 5 bases from J, with 18 bases in between. The CDR3 bases are TGCGCCAGCAGCCCCACCGGGTGGCAGCGAGACAATGAGCAGTTCTTC. Its protein product is CASSPTGWQRDNEQFF.

This clone was detected only a few times. The V call is TRBV6-6, the J call TRBJ1-4, with 11 bases identical to TRBD1. Germline loops: CDR1 MNHNY, CDR2 SVGAGI (reference sequence). V shed 4 bases, J shed 7 bases, and the junction held 2 bases outside the gene matches. The CDR3 extends over 14 amino acids. The CDR3 DNA is TGTGCCAGCAGTTTGGGACAGGGGGTTGAAAAACTGTTTTTT. It is translated as CASSLGQGVEKLFF.

As to this clone: Other DNA variants within this sample encode the same CDR3. This chain connects TRBV5-1 to TRBJ2-5, with 11 bases aligning to TRBD2. The CDR3 is 16 amino acids. V trimming: 0 bases; J trimming: 1 base; junction bases outside the gene matches: 2. Germline V gene data show CDR1 as SGHRS and CDR2 as YFSETQ. DNA for the CDR3: TGCGCCAGCAGCTTGGGGCTAGCGGGAGGCCAAGAGACCCAGTACTTC. Its protein product is CASSLGLAGGQETQYF.

This sequence joins TRBV5-5 and TRBJ2-7; the D is unclear. This CDR3 is 13 amino acids long. Trimming took 2 bases from V and 6 from J, leaving 12 bases between them. Per the germline V gene, CDR1 is SGHKS and CDR2 is YYEKEE (reference sequence). This CDR3 is CASSLGWRGEQYV. The CDR3 coding sequence is TGTGCCAGCAGCTTAGGATGGCGAGGCGAGCAGTACGTC.

CDR3 loop: CASSYSNGAGNTEAFF. DNA of the CDR3: TGTGCCAGCAGTTACTCGAATGGGGCAGGGAACACTGAAGCTTTCTTT. The V and J genes are TRBV6-5 and TRBJ1-1; maybe TRBD1 (5 bases). Germline V gene lookup returns CDR1 MNHEY and CDR2 SVGAGI. The CDR3 has 16 residues. V was trimmed by 0 bases and J by 1 base, leaving 12 bases between them.

The J gene is TRBJ1-5, the V gene TRBV2; TRBD1 agrees at 7 bases. Germline V lookup: CDR1 SNHLY, CDR2 FYNNEI. Trimming cost V 5 bases and J 1 base; bases outside gene matches: 5. This CDR3 is 15 amino acids long. DNA of the CDR3: TGTGCCAGCAGTTACGCGACAGGGAGCAATCAGCCCCAGCATTTT. Translation gives CASSYATGSNQPQHF.

The chain joins TRBV7-2 to TRBJ2-1; D possibly corresponds to TRBD2 (5 bases). Germline CDR1 reads SGHTA; CDR2 reads FQGNSA. V was cut by 1 base and J by 1 base, with 8 bases left in between. The CDR3 sequence is 15 residues long. CDR3 coding DNA: TGTGCCAGCAGCTTAGAGAGGAGGTCCTACAATGAGCAGTTCTTC. The encoded protein is CASSLERRSYNEQFF.

The rearrangement uses TRBV4-2 and TRBJ1-5; D not resolved. CDR1 and CDR2 from the germline V gene are LGHNA and YNFKEQ. Trimming cost V 1 base and J 0 bases, with 10 bases left between them. The CDR3 spans 16 residues. CDR3 DNA: TGTGCCAGCAGCCAAGGGGGAGTGGATAGCAATCAGCCCCAGCATTTT. Protein product: CASSQGGVDSNQPQHF.

The chain is built from TRBV14 and TRBJ2-1; 16 bases align to TRBD2. Germline V gene sequence: CDR1 SGHDN, CDR2 FVKESK. The CDR3 loop spans 17 amino acids. V was clipped by 4 bases and J by 2 bases; unmatched bases: 2. CDR3 protein: CASSPGTSGRAYNEQFF. DNA for the CDR3: TGTGCCAGCAGCCCCGGGACTAGCGGGAGGGCCTACAATGAGCAGTTCTTC.

J is TRBJ2-7 and V is TRBV27, with 10 bases matching TRBD2. CDR1 is MNHEY, CDR2 SMNVEV, per germline (reference sequence). V dropped 2 bases and J dropped 4; count of bases not matched to a gene: 5. The CDR3 spans 15 residues. The CDR3 here is CASSLDSSGRYEQYV. For the CDR3, the DNA is TGTGCCAGCAGTTTAGACTCTAGCGGGAGATACGAGCAGTACGTC.

V usage is TRBV7-2 and J usage is TRBJ2-5; TRBD2 matches 13 bases. This CDR3 has 18 amino acids. CDR1 and CDR2 from the germline V gene are SGHTA and FQGNSA. J lost 4 bases, V lost 6 bases, and 14 bases had no gene match. The CDR3, as DNA: TGTGCCAGCAGTCCAAGCGGACTAGCGGGAGTTAGTGCAGAGACCCAGTACTTC. Translation: CASSPSGLAGVSAETQYF.

V and J are TRBV19 and TRBJ1-1; TRBD1 is a possible D gene (6 bases). The CDR3 totals 14 residues. Between the trimmed V and J ends, which lost 7 bases and 4 bases, there was a span of 16 bases. Germline lookup yields CDR1 LNHDA and CDR2 SQIVND (reference sequence). CDR3 protein: CASTYLQGSTEAFF. The CDR3 DNA sequence: TGTGCCAGTACATATTTACAGGGAAGCACTGAAGCTTTCTTT. Full variable domain (rest looked up from reference TRBV19 and TRBJ1-1): DGGITQSPKYLFRKEGQNVTLSCEQNLNHDAMYWYRQDPGQGLRLIYYSQIVNDFQKGDIAEGYSVSREKKESFPLTVTSAQKNPTAFYLCASTYLQGSTEAFFGQGTRLTVV.